Presented here are 19 T cell receptor beta chains from one specimen sequenced in a study of molecular identifiers for immune sequencing clone quantification. One entry per CDR3 protein, called by TCRdb with MiXCR from the PCR reads. The table includes about 640,000 distinct CDR3 sequences, just under 20% detected once. What was sequenced was naive CD8+ T cells from blood, with Jurkat cell RNA spiked in. The sample's subset: FACS-sorted CD8+CD4-CCR7+CD45RA+ naive T cells. Source of these receptors: a human donor in good health. Some libraries in this study had Jurkat cell RNA spiked in.

This clonotype was detected many times. DNA for the CDR3: TGTGCCTGGAGTGAGGGGGTAAATCAGCCCCAGCATTTT. This codes for CAWSEGVNQPQHF. The rearrangement joins TRBV30 to TRBJ1-5, with D perhaps matching TRBD1 (6 bases). The CDR3 runs to 13 residues. Germline V CDR1 and CDR2: GTSNPN, SVGIG (reference sequence). Trimming removed 1 base at V and 4 bases at J, with 8 bases between.

The sample holds many counts of this clonotype. The V gene is TRBV4-3, the J gene TRBJ2-7, with a weak D call TRBD2 (6 bases). This CDR3 region has 15 residues. V gave up 0 bases and J gave up 2 bases, with 11 bases separating them. Germline CDR1 LGHNA, CDR2 YSLEER. As DNA, the CDR3 is TGCGCCAGCAGCCAAGATCCTAGCGAGCCCTACGAGCAGTACTTC. Its protein product is CASSQDPSEPYEQYF.

This clonotype has more than one count but fewer than ten. The V and J genes are TRBV9 and TRBJ1-5; D gene uncertain. Trimming shortened V by 2 bases and J by 2 bases, and 8 bases separated the two germline ends. This CDR3 comprises 14 residues. CDR1 is SGDLS, CDR2 YYNGEE, per germline. Here the CDR3 DNA reads TGTGCCAGCAGCGTTGGGTACGGCAATCAGCCCCAGCATTTT. This gives the protein CASSVGYGNQPQHF. The variable domain in full, with the rest retrieved from reference TRBV9 and TRBJ1-5, is DSGVTQTPKHLITATGQRVTLRCSPRSGDLSVYWYQQSLDQGLQFLIQYYNGEERAKGNILERFSAQQFPDLHSELNLSSLELGDSALYFCASSVGYGNQPQHFGDGTRLSIL.

This clonotype was counted a few times. This rearrangement joins TRBV3-1 to TRBJ2-5; 8 bases agree with TRBD2. Germline V gene data show CDR1 as LGHDT and CDR2 as YNNKEL (reference sequence). CDR3 length: 14 amino acids. Trimming took 4 bases from V and 0 from J; bases not matched to a gene: 1. The CDR3 reads CASSPSGYQETQYF. Here the CDR3 DNA reads TGTGCCAGCAGCCCTAGCGGGTACCAAGAGACCCAGTACTTC.

At least ten counts were recorded for this clonotype. J is TRBJ2-7 and V is TRBV5-6; 8 bases align to TRBD1. V lost 0 bases to trimming and J lost 6 bases; unmatched junction nucleotides: 8. Germline loops: CDR1 SGHDT, CDR2 YYEEEE. This CDR3 has 15 residues. The CDR3 region is CASSLVGQGKSEQYF. CDR3 nucleotide sequence: TGTGCCAGCAGCTTGGTAGGACAGGGAAAATCCGAGCAGTACTTC.

This clonotype was detected many times. The chain combines TRBV13 with TRBJ2-7; no definite D call. Germline-derived CDR1 and CDR2 are PRHDT and FYEKMQ (reference sequence). V was trimmed by 5 bases and J by 3 bases, leaving 14 bases between them. The CDR3 consists of 14 residues. This chain's CDR3 is CASSPRTDYYEQYF. In nucleotides, the CDR3 is TGTGCCAGCAGCCCTCGGACGGATTACTACGAGCAGTACTTC.

The chain couples TRBV2 to TRBJ1-2; tentatively, D is TRBD1 (5 bases). Germline V lookup: CDR1 SNHLY, CDR2 FYNNEI. This CDR3 contains 16 residues. V shed 6 bases and J shed 1 base, with 18 bases lying between them. The CDR3 DNA is TGTGCCAGCAGCGGGTTAGAAAGGGGAAATAACTATGGCTACACCTTC. Translating gives CASSGLERGNNYGYTF.

The J gene is TRBJ2-2, the V gene TRBV6-2 or TRBV6-3; D possibly corresponds to TRBD1 (6 bases). The CDR3 consists of 19 residues. The V end was cut by 5 bases, the J end by 0 bases, with 22 bases between. CDR1 and CDR2 (germline): MNHEY, SVGEGT. For the CDR3, the DNA is TGTGCCAGCAGTCACATCCCGTTCTTTGAGGGGGCGAACACCGGGGAGCTGTTTTTT. This codes for CASSHIPFFEGANTGELFF.

In this sample, this clonotype turned up many times. J is TRBJ2-2 and V is TRBV19; D is ambiguous. V shed 2 bases and J shed 1 base, with 5 bases lying between them. Looked up from germline, CDR1 is LNHDA and CDR2 is SQIVND (reference sequence). The CDR3 consists of 14 residues. CDR3 DNA: TGTGCCAGTAGTATATGGGGGAACACCGGGGAGCTGTTTTTT. It codes for CASSIWGNTGELFF.

This clonotype occurred a few times. The V gene is TRBV14, the J gene TRBJ2-2; a weak D match, TRBD1 (5 bases). V gave up 0 bases and J gave up 6 bases, with 8 bases separating them. This CDR3 is 14 amino acids long. Looked up from germline, CDR1 is SGHDN and CDR2 is FVKESK. CDR3 region: CASSQDRAPGELFF. The DNA for the CDR3 is TGTGCCAGCAGCCAAGACAGGGCGCCCGGGGAGCTGTTTTTT.

This clonotype was seen many times. The chain employs TRBV3-1 and TRBJ2-1; D might be TRBD2 (6 bases). In germline, CDR1 is LGHDT, CDR2 YNNKEL (reference sequence). Trimming cost V 1 base and J 8 bases, with 12 bases left between them. The CDR3 loop spans 14 amino acids. The CDR3 reads CASSQAELADEQFF. The CDR3 DNA sequence: TGTGCCAGCAGCCAAGCTGAACTAGCTGATGAGCAGTTCTTC.

This clonotype has a count of ten or more. This sequence joins TRBV7-2 and TRBJ2-1, with a possible D match to TRBD2 (5 bases). The germline V and J ends were trimmed by 2 bases and 0 bases, with 11 bases remaining between them. Germline CDR1 reads SGHTA; CDR2 reads FQGNSA. The CDR3 runs 16 residues. CDR3 protein: CASSLFWESSYNEQFF. DNA of the CDR3: TGTGCCAGCAGCTTATTCTGGGAGAGCTCCTACAATGAGCAGTTCTTC.

About this clonotype itself: Being one base from a much bigger clone, this may be a read error. J is TRBJ2-3 and V is TRBV9; D is perhaps TRBD1 (6 bases). CDR3 length: 15 residues. Germline CDR1 reads SGDLS; CDR2 reads YYNGEE. CDR3 sequence (DNA): TGTGCCAGCGGCGTAGCCCAGGGGCCGAGTGATACGCAGTATTTT. Encoded protein: CASGVAQGPSDTQYF. The full variable domain, with the rest looked up from reference TRBV9 and TRBJ2-3, is DSGVTQTPKHLITATGQRVTLRCSPRSGDLSVYWYQQSLDQGLQFLIQYYNGEERAKGNILERFSAQQFPDLHSELNLSSLELGDSALYFCASGVAQGPSDTQYFGPGTRLTVL.

This clonotype was seen many times. The rearrangement links TRBV6-5 to TRBJ2-7; possible D gene TRBD1, 6 bases. The CDR3 totals 13 residues. Trimming pared 2 bases from V and 4 bases from J, leaving 9 bases between. CDR1 and CDR2 (germline): MNHEY, SVGAGI. In DNA, the CDR3 is TGTGCCAGCAGTTACGAACAGGGATACGAGCAGTACTTC. Encoded protein: CASSYEQGYEQYF.

The rearrangement joins TRBV5-1 to TRBJ2-1; tentatively, D is TRBD1 (7 bases). The V end was cut by 3 bases, the J end by 7 bases, with 17 bases between. The CDR3 totals 15 residues. Germline loops: CDR1 SGHRS, CDR2 YFSETQ. The CDR3 coding sequence is TGCGCCAGCAGCTCCTCTCAGGGGGGCGAAAATGAGCAGTTCTTC. This translates into CASSSSQGGENEQFF.

Comment on this clonotype: This sequence may be a read error, since a much larger clone differs from it by one base. The chain recombines TRBV7-9 with TRBJ2-5, with D possibly called TRBD1 or TRBD2 (5 bases each). There are 16 residues in the CDR3. Germline-derived CDR1 and CDR2 are SEHNR and FQNEAQ (reference sequence). The CDR3 reads CASSLAWTGAQEAQYF. The DNA of the CDR3 is TGTGCCAGCAGCTTAGCTTGGACCGGGGCCCAAGAGGCCCAGTACTTC.

This clonotype was seen more than once but under ten times. CDR3 protein: CASSPLPVGGVTYEQYF. CDR3 nucleotides: TGTGCCAGCAGCCCGCTCCCGGTGGGGGGGGTTACCTACGAGCAGTACTTC. The chain uses TRBV5-5 and TRBJ2-7, with 7 bases identical to TRBD2. This CDR3 has 17 amino acids. Germline V CDR1 and CDR2: SGHKS, YYEKEE (reference sequence). V lost 4 bases, J lost 2 bases, and 15 bases stayed unmatched. The whole variable domain, remainder taken from reference TRBV5-5 and TRBJ2-7, is DAGVTQSPTHLIKTRGQQVTLRCSPISGHKSVSWYQQVLGQGPQFIFQYYEKEERGRGNFPDRFSARQFPNYSSELNVNALLLGDSALYLCASSPLPVGGVTYEQYFGPGTRLTVT.

This clonotype turned up a few times. The V call is TRBV30, the J call TRBJ1-1; D gene ambiguous. The germline V gene has CDR1 GTSNPN and CDR2 SVGIG (reference sequence). V lost 0 bases to trimming and J lost 0 bases, with 8 bases between them. The CDR3 is made up of 14 amino acids. Written as DNA, the CDR3 is TGTGCCTGGAGTGTCTCACATCTGAACACTGAAGCTTTCTTT. Protein sequence: CAWSVSHLNTEAFF.

This clonotype showed up many times. The rearrangement links TRBV4-3 to TRBJ2-2, with 9 bases aligning to TRBD2. The germline V gene has CDR1 LGHNA and CDR2 YSLEER. V was clipped by 0 bases and J by 5 bases; unmatched bases: 10. The CDR3 covers 18 residues. In nucleotides, the CDR3 is TGCGCCAGCAGCCAAGATTTTACTAGCGGGTTTGAAACCGGGGAGCTGTTTTTT. Encoded protein: CASSQDFTSGFETGELFF.